These 24 T cell receptor beta chains were sequenced from one sample in a study of identical twins. MiXCR, applied by TCRdb to the 5' RACE reads, yields one record per CDR3 protein. The repertoire holds some 1,600,000 distinct CDR3 sequences, with under 35% as singletons. The sample comprised cord blood. Source of these receptors: a newborn girl in good health.

The chain couples TRBV21-1 to TRBJ2-7. TRBV21-1 is tagged as a pseudogene. This CDR3 comprises 12 residues. The chain's CDR3 is CASSKPFYEQYF. CDR3 in DNA: TGTGCCAGCAGCAAACCATTCTACGAGCAGTACTTC.

The chain has TRBV12-3 or TRBV12-4 and TRBJ2-1, with 8 bases matching TRBD1. The CDR3 is 13 residues long. V gave up 7 bases and J gave up 9 bases; unmatched junction bases: 8. Here the CDR3 DNA reads TGTGCCAGCACGGACAGGGAAGAAAGTGAGCAGTTCTTC. Encoded protein: CASTDREESEQFF.

About this clonotype itself: The germline gene is not matched at one end of the junction; a read error may be the cause. This sequence joins TRBV12-3 or TRBV12-4 and TRBJ1-4, with D maybe TRBD1 (5 bases). The CDR3 contains 11 residues. The CDR3 DNA is TGTGCCAGCAGTTTAGGGGGGAAAGTTGTTTTT. Residues: CASSLGGKVVF.

This clonotype was seen only a few times. The chain is built from TRBV10-3 and TRBJ2-7, with D hard to call. The CDR3 contains 13 residues. Per the germline V gene, CDR1 is ENHRY and CDR2 is SYGVKD. V lost 4 bases, J lost 5 bases, and 12 bases lay in between. The CDR3 DNA reads TGTGCCATCAGTGGGACCGCGTACGACGAGCAGTACTTC. Protein sequence: CAISGTAYDEQYF.

The chain couples TRBV4-2 to TRBJ1-2; D gene uncertain. There are 13 residues in the CDR3. V lost 7 bases to trimming and J lost 4 bases, with 13 bases between them. Germline lookup yields CDR1 LGHNA and CDR2 YNFKEQ. The CDR3 loop is CASTLVGAYGYTF. The CDR3 DNA reads as TGTGCCAGCACCCTGGTAGGTGCCTATGGCTACACCTTC.

This sequence joins TRBV20-1 and TRBJ1-6; D is undetermined. The CDR3 totals 17 residues. Germline-derived CDR1 and CDR2 are DFQATT and SNEGSKA (reference sequence). Trimming took off 3 bases at V and 7 bases at J, with 22 bases between the two ends. CDR3 nucleotides: TGCAGTGCTAGTGAAAACCTGGTTTCTTCGGCCAATTCACCCCTCCACTTT. This codes for CSASENLVSSANSPLHF.

This clonotype was counted a few times. V usage is TRBV30 and J usage is TRBJ1-2; D may be TRBD1 (5 bases). The germline V gene has CDR1 GTSNPN and CDR2 SVGIG (reference sequence). This CDR3 has 13 amino acids. V shed 2 bases and J shed 4 bases, with 11 bases lying between them. Here the CDR3 reads CAWSIGTFYGYTF. DNA for the CDR3: TGTGCCTGGAGTATTGGGACTTTCTATGGCTACACCTTC.

This clonotype has just a few counts. V usage is TRBV29-1 and J usage is TRBJ1-1; possible D gene TRBD1, 6 bases. Germline V gene sequence: CDR1 SQVTM, CDR2 ANQGSEA. The CDR3 has 14 residues. Trimming took off 3 bases at V and 1 base at J, with 12 bases between the two ends. The CDR3 protein is CSVDSTGSNTEAFF. The CDR3 coding sequence is TGCAGCGTTGATTCTACAGGGTCGAACACTGAAGCTTTCTTT.

This clonotype was recorded a few times. V and J are TRBV9 and TRBJ1-5; D call uncertain. Germline CDR1 SGDLS, CDR2 YYNGEE. This CDR3 is 16 amino acids long. V lost 0 bases, J lost 2 bases, and 12 bases lay in between. This CDR3 reads CASSVEGRRGNQPQHF. In DNA form, the CDR3 reads TGTGCCAGCAGCGTAGAGGGAAGGAGAGGCAATCAGCCCCAGCATTTT.

There are many counts of this clonotype. The chain joins TRBV29-1 to TRBJ1-2; D possibly corresponds to TRBD1 (6 bases). CDR1 is SQVTM, CDR2 ANQGSEA, per germline. This CDR3 is 13 amino acids long. Trimming shortened V by 5 bases and J by 3 bases, and 13 bases separated the two germline ends. Here the CDR3 DNA reads TGCAGCGTTAGAACAGGGATCGACTATGGCTACACCTTC. Protein product: CSVRTGIDYGYTF.

In the case of this clonotype: This may stem from a read error, because a much larger clone lies one nucleotide away. This chain joins TRBV11-2 and TRBJ2-7, with D maybe TRBD2 (5 bases). Germline V CDR1 and CDR2: SGHAT, FQNNGV. The CDR3 is 13 amino acids. CDR3 in DNA: TGTGCCAGCAGCCTCACTAGGAGGAACGAGCAGTTATTC. Its protein is CASSLTRRNEQLF.

The rearrangement links TRBV24-1 to TRBJ2-2; TRBD1 matches 9 bases. J lost 4 bases, V lost 8 bases, and 1 base had no gene match. This CDR3 has 13 amino acids. The germline V gene has CDR1 KGHDR and CDR2 SFDVKD. CDR3 in DNA: TGTGCCACCATGGACAGGGGCACCGGGGAGCTGTTTTTT. It yields the protein CATMDRGTGELFF.

This clonotype appeared a few times. The chain carries TRBV6-4 and TRBJ2-3, with 11 bases identical to TRBD2. J lost 7 bases, V lost 2 bases, and 8 bases had no gene match. The CDR3 totals 16 residues. Germline lookup yields CDR1 MRHNA and CDR2 SNTAGT. The CDR3 bases are TGTGCCAGCAGTGACGAGGCTAGCGGGGGGAGGAATACGCAGTATTTT. Its protein product is CASSDEASGGRNTQYF.

The chain combines TRBV20-1 with TRBJ2-1; perhaps TRBD2 as D (6 bases). The CDR3 consists of 16 residues. Germline CDR1 and CDR2: DFQATT and SNEGSKA (reference sequence). Trimming shortened V by 3 bases and J by 9 bases, and 24 bases separated the two germline ends. Written as DNA, the CDR3 is TGCAGTGCTAGTAAGACGAGGAGGGTGGCGGGTATTGAGCAGTTCTTC. This translates into CSASKTRRVAGIEQFF.

This chain uses TRBV20-1 with TRBJ1-2; D might be TRBD1 (6 bases). The CDR3 consists of 12 residues. V was clipped by 6 bases and J by 2 bases, with 10 bases between them. Per the germline V gene, CDR1 is DFQATT and CDR2 is SNEGSKA (reference sequence). This CDR3 is CSAAGTNYGYTF. Written as DNA, the CDR3 is TGCAGTGCCGCCGGGACAAACTATGGCTACACCTTC.

V is TRBV7-2 and J is TRBJ2-1; the D gene could be TRBD1 or TRBD2 (5 bases each). The CDR3 runs to 15 residues. Germline V gives CDR1 SGHTA, CDR2 FQGNSA. Trimming shortened V by 7 bases and J by 11 bases, and 24 bases separated the two germline ends. CDR3 residues: CASNRDGAIGDKQFF. As DNA, the CDR3 is TGTGCCAGCAACCGGGACGGAGCAATCGGCGATAAGCAGTTCTTC.

The rearrangement uses TRBV20-1 and TRBJ1-2, with unresolved D. This CDR3 is built from 10 residues. With 2 bases removed from V and 13 bases from J, the gap between germline ends came to 11 bases. CDR1 and CDR2 (germline): DFQATT, SNEGSKA (reference sequence). The CDR3 here is CSARSARTTF. The CDR3, as DNA: TGCAGTGCTAGATCCGCGAGAACCACCTTC.

This clonotype appeared a few times. The chain links TRBV7-9 to TRBJ1-2, with 7 bases matching TRBD1. J gave up 2 bases and V 0 bases, and 3 bases lay outside the gene matches. The V gene's germline CDR1 is SEHNR and CDR2 FQNEAQ (reference sequence). The CDR3 runs to 15 residues. CDR3 amino acids: CASSLATTGNYGYTF. CDR3 in DNA: TGTGCCAGCAGCTTAGCGACGACAGGGAACTATGGCTACACCTTC. Together with reference TRBV7-9 and TRBJ1-2, the CDR3 gives the full variable domain: DTGVSQNPRHKITKRGQNVTFRCDPISEHNRLYWYRQTLGQGPEFLTYFQNEAQLEKSRLLSDRFSAERPKGSFSTLEIQRTEQGDSAMYLCASSLATTGNYGYTFGSGTRLTVV.

This clonotype has a handful of counts. J is TRBJ2-7 and V is TRBV9; 8 bases agree with TRBD2. The ends lost 0 bases at V and 0 bases at J; junction bases unmatched: 5. Germline V gene sequence: CDR1 SGDLS, CDR2 YYNGEE. The CDR3 is made up of 16 amino acids. The DNA for the CDR3 is TGTGCCAGCAGCGTAGCCAGCGGGAGCCTCTCCTACGAGCAGTACTTC. Translated, it gives CASSVASGSLSYEQYF. Full variable domain (missing parts from reference TRBV9 and TRBJ2-7): DSGVTQTPKHLITATGQRVTLRCSPRSGDLSVYWYQQSLDQGLQFLIQYYNGEERAKGNILERFSAQQFPDLHSELNLSSLELGDSALYFCASSVASGSLSYEQYFGPGTRLTVT.

This clonotype showed up just a few times. This CDR3 is CASSSYRQGYEQFF. DNA of the CDR3: TGTGCCAGCAGCTCCTATAGACAGGGTTACGAGCAGTTCTTC. This chain connects TRBV7-2 to TRBJ2-1, with 7 positions matching TRBD1. There are 14 residues in the CDR3. Germline V gene sequence: CDR1 SGHTA, CDR2 FQGNSA. Trimming removed 4 bases from V and 10 bases from J; junction bases left unmatched: 10. Supplemented by reference TRBV7-2 and TRBJ2-1, the full variable domain reads GAGVSQSPSNKVTEKGKDVELRCDPISGHTALYWYRQSLGQGLEFLIYFQGNSAPDKSGLPSDRFSAERTGGSVSTLTIQRTQQEDSAVYLCASSSYRQGYEQFFGPGTRLTVL.

This clonotype was picked up a small number of times. V gene TRBV6-2 or TRBV6-3 combines with J gene TRBJ1-1; D might be TRBD1 (5 bases). CDR3 length: 15 amino acids. Germline loops: CDR1 MNHEY, CDR2 SVGEGT. Trimming took 2 bases from V and 1 from J, leaving 11 bases between them. The CDR3 nucleotides are TGTGCCAGCAGTTACGGTCAGGGTTGGAACACTGAAGCTTTCTTT. It encodes CASSYGQGWNTEAFF.

This clonotype was seen many times. This rearrangement joins TRBV13 to TRBJ2-7; tentatively, D is TRBD1 (5 bases). This CDR3 comprises 15 residues. Germline V gives CDR1 PRHDT, CDR2 FYEKMQ (reference sequence). Trimming removed 1 base from V and 3 bases from J, with 13 bases in between. The CDR3, as DNA: TGTGCCAGCAGCTTAGCAGGGAACCGGTACTACGAGCAGTACTTC. Translated: CASSLAGNRYYEQYF.

At least ten counts were recorded for this clonotype. The chain carries TRBV7-9 and TRBJ2-1; D is ambiguous. Germline CDR1 reads SEHNR; CDR2 reads FQNEAQ (reference sequence). The CDR3 spans 14 residues. V was cut by 1 base and J by 4 bases, with 8 bases left in between. The CDR3, as DNA: TGTGCCAGCAGCTTAGGACCTGATTACAATGAGCAGTTCTTC. Amino acid sequence: CASSLGPDYNEQFF.

This clonotype was counted once. The V gene is TRBV29-1, the J gene TRBJ1-1; no clear D. V was pared by 2 bases and J by 2 bases, with 9 bases between. This CDR3 contains 13 residues. Germline values: CDR1 SQVTM, CDR2 ANQGSEA. The CDR3 DNA is TGCAGCGTTGAAAGGGCACTTAACACTGAAGCTTTCTTT. This gives the protein CSVERALNTEAFF.